This T cell receptor beta chain comes out of a study of cytomegalovirus exposure and HLA in healthy donors. Study findings and constraints: While the bulk of TCR sequences proved rare, some public TCRs turned up in many donors. Overall, around 160 TCR beta chains were annotated as cytomegalovirus-associated.

As for this clone: Its antigen remains unidentified.

TCRdb's copy holds only in-frame clones and misses some; the assay was immunoSEQ multiplex PCR. Of approximately 76,000 clones listed, 94% are singletons. The CDR3 contains 16 residues. Germline assignment: CDR1 SGHDN and CDR2 FVKESK. V lost 1 base, J lost 2 bases, and 9 bases lay in between. This sequence originates from a woman under 30 in good health and CMV-seropositive. The sequenced material came from PBMCs. The chain joins TRBV14 to TRBJ1-6, with no clear D. CDR3 nucleotides: TGTGCCAGCAGCCAAGCGGAAGGAGCCTATAATTCACCCCTCCACTTT. This translates into CASSQAEGAYNSPLHF.